This is a list of T cell receptor beta chains from one sample in a study of ipilimumab plus nivolumab after autologous stem cell transplantation. Using immunoSEQ multiplex PCR, the repertoire was profiled, and TCRdb retains in-frame clones only, with some absent. The sample includes over 15,000 clones, around 81% of them seen just once. This specimen consisted of PBMCs, obtained in a trial of ipilimumab plus nivolumab as post-transplant consolidation. The receptors come from a male donor with diffuse large B-cell lymphoma. Each CDR3 is given with its conserved first and last residue. The order of the fields is CDR3 length, V gene, clone size, D gene, J gene, CDR3 protein, CDR3 DNA. A D gene is named only where the DNA matches it firmly. Rows give clone size only sometimes, using once, few, many, or a class for an expanded clone.

>13|TRBV5-4|-|-|TRBJ1-1
CASSSWGAAEAFF
TGTGCCAGCAGCTCTTGGGGAGCCGCTGAAGCTTTCTTT
>15|TRBV6-1|once|-|TRBJ1-5
CASSARGSSNQPQHF
TGTGCCAGCAGTGCCAGGGGTAGTAGCAATCAGCCCCAGCATTTT
>16|TRBV6-4|-|-|TRBJ1-1
CASSRPRRTAHPGAFF
TGTGCCAGCAGTCGACCCCGGCGGACAGCTCATCCGGGAGCTTTCTTT
>16|TRBV19|-|-|TRBJ2-1
CASQAEGGLLDNEQFF
TGTGCCAGTCAGGCTGAGGGGGGGCTCCTCGACAATGAGCAGTTCTTC
>16|TRBV13|-|-|TRBJ2-1
CASSPARVGRYNEQFF
TGTGCCAGCAGCCCCGCCCGGGTGGGGCGGTACAATGAGCAGTTCTTC
>13|TRBV9|few|-|TRBJ1-1
CASSVALWTEAFF
TGTGCCAGCAGCGTAGCTTTGTGGACTGAAGCTTTCTTT
>16|TRBV15|-|TRBD1|TRBJ2-2
CATSRDRQGVAGELFF
TGTGCCACCAGCAGAGATCGGCAGGGGGTAGCCGGGGAGCTGTTTTTT
>15|TRBV2|-|-|TRBJ2-5
CASSDQADLQETQYF
TGTGCCAGCAGTGATCAGGCAGACCTTCAAGAGACCCAGTACTTC
>14|TRBV7-9|once|-|TRBJ2-6
CASSSPEGANVLTF
TGTGCCAGCAGCTCCCCCGAGGGGGCCAACGTCCTGACTTTC
>15|TRBV5-1|-|TRBD2|TRBJ2-1
CASSPRGGVYNEQFF
TGCGCCAGCAGCCCCCGGGGGGGCGTGTACAATGAGCAGTTCTTC
>15|TRBV5-6|-|-|TRBJ1-1
CASSSTSVVVIEAFF
TGTGCCAGCAGCTCGACAAGTGTTGTTGTTATTGAAGCTTTCTTT
>17|TRBV6-1|-|TRBD2|TRBJ2-3
CASSEGLAGGPSDTQYF
TGTGCCAGCAGTGAGGGACTAGCGGGGGGGCCCTCAGATACGCAGTATTTT
>18|TRBV5-6|-|TRBD1|TRBJ2-3
CASRTGTGTVLYTDTQYF
TGTGCCAGCAGGACAGGCACGGGGACAGTCCTTTACACAGATACGCAGTATTTT
>12|TRBV11-2|-|-|TRBJ1-2
CASSLGPGGYTF
TGTGCCAGCAGCTTAGGCCCGGGTGGCTACACCTTC
>21|TRBV27|once|-|TRBJ1-6
CASSSILSTGEGGEYNSPLHF
TGTGCCAGCAGTTCCATTTTAAGCACCGGCGAGGGAGGAGAGTATAATTCACCCCTCCACTTT
>15|TRBV7-2|-|-|TRBJ2-7
CASSPPGPLPHEQYF
TGTGCCAGCAGCCCCCCCGGGCCCTTGCCGCACGAGCAGTACTTC